This TCR beta chain was sequenced for a study of blood T cell repertoires in COVID-19. Study-level information: Italy, Spain and the United States were the sources of the convalescent and acute COVID-19 samples. PBMCs, B-cell-depleted T cells, or T cells were the source of the cDNA or gDNA that made up the material.

The V gene's germline CDR1 is SQVTM and CDR2 ANQGSEA. The CDR3 runs to 14 residues. Germline trimming cut 6 bases from V and 3 bases from J; bases unmatched to any gene: 8. Original processing methods: Estimation of nucleated cell counts was performed using reference gene primer amplification. The assay was immunoSEQ multiplex PCR, and TCRdb's table has in-frame clones only and misses some. V and J calls plus clone size are reproduced from that table; the DNA served to infer D and trimming. Among some 90,000 clones listed, about 80% were seen once. The sample was peripheral blood. This sequence joins TRBV29-1 and TRBJ1-5; 7 nucleotides line up with TRBD1. The sequence derives from a woman aged 70-85 years with acute or convalescent COVID-19. Here the CDR3 reads CSVMQTGNNQPQHF. The CDR3 DNA follows: TGCAGCGTGATGCAGACAGGGAACAATCAGCCCCAGCATTTT.